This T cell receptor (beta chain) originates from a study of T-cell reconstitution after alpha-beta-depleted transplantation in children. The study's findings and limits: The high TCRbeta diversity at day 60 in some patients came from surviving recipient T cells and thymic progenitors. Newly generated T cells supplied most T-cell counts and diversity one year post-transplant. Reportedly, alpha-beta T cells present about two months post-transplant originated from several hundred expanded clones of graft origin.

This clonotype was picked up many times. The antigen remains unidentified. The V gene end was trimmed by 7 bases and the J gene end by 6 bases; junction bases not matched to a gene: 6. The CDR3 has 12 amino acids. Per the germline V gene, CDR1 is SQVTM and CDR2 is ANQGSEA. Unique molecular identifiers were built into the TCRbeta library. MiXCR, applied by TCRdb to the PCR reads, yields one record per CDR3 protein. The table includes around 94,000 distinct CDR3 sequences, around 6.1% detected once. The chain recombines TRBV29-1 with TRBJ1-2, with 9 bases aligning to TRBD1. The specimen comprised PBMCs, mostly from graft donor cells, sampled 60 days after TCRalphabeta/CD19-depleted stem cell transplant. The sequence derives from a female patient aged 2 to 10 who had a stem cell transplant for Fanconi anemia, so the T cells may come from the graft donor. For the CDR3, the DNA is TGCAGCGGTGGGAGGGACAGGGATGGCTACACCTTC. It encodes CSGGRDRDGYTF.